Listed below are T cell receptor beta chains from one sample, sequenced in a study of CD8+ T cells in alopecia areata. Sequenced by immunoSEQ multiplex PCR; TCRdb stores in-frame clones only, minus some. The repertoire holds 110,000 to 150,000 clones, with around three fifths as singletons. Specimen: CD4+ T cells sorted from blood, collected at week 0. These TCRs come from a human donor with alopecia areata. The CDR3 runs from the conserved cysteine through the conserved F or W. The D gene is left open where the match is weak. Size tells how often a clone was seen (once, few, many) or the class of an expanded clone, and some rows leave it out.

TGTGCCAGCAGTCACACAGATACGCAGTATTTT	CASSHTDTQYF	.	TRBJ2-3	TRBV14	few
TGCAGCGTCGGGACTAGCGGGGTTGTCGGGGAGCTGTTTTTT	CSVGTSGVVGELFF	TRBD2	TRBJ2-2	TRBV29-1	.
TGCGCCAGCAGCCTGCAGGGAGGTGGGGCCAACGTCCTGACTTTC	CASSLQGGGANVLTF	.	TRBJ2-6	TRBV5-1	.
TGTGCCAGCAGCACTTCTAGCGGGGGGCCCTACGAGCAGTACTTC	CASSTSSGGPYEQYF	TRBD2	TRBJ2-7	TRBV11-2	few
TGCAGTGTCGCGGGGGACACTGAAGCTTTCTTT	CSVAGDTEAFF	.	TRBJ1-1	TRBV20-1	.
TGTGCCAGCAGTTACTCCGGGATTGCGGGGGAGACCCAGTACTTC	CASSYSGIAGETQYF	.	TRBJ2-5	TRBV6-5	.
TGTGCCAGCAGCAACAGGGTGGATGGCTACACCTTC	CASSNRVDGYTF	.	TRBJ1-2	TRBV7-9	.
TGCAGCGTTTCCGGGACAGCCTATGGCTACACCTTC	CSVSGTAYGYTF	TRBD1	TRBJ1-2	TRBV29-1	few
TGCGCCGGCCCTACGCAGGACGTAAAATCCTACGAGCAGTACTTC	CAGPTQDVKSYEQYF	.	TRBJ2-7	TRBV23-1	.
TGTGCTAGTGGTTTGACACACGGTCGCGGGTCAGCTTTCTTT	CASGLTHGRGSAFF	.	TRBJ1-1	TRBV12-5	.
TGCGCCAGCAGCTTGCGGGAAGACCAAGAGACCCAGTACTTC	CASSLREDQETQYF	.	TRBJ2-5	TRBV5-1	.
TGTGCCAGCTCACCGTCTCTGGGGGGAACAAACGAGCAGTACTTC	CASSPSLGGTNEQYF	.	TRBJ2-7	TRBV18	once
TGTGCCAGCAGCTTACAAACTAGCGGGGGCAATGAGCAGTTCTTC	CASSLQTSGGNEQFF	TRBD2	TRBJ2-1	TRBV7-2	.
TGCGCCAGCAGCCAAGATCTGGGCAGCGAAGCTTTCTTT	CASSQDLGSEAFF	.	TRBJ1-1	TRBV4-3	.
TGCAGTGCTCGGGACAGGCCCTACTTC	CSARDRPYF	TRBD1	TRBJ1-2	TRBV20-1	.
TGTGCCACCAGCAGAAAACAGGGGATTGGAGGAGAGACCCAGTACTTC	CATSRKQGIGGETQYF	TRBD1	TRBJ2-5	TRBV15	.
TGTGCCAGCAAGCAAGACAGTAACACCGGGGAGCTGTTTTTT	CASKQDSNTGELFF	.	TRBJ2-2	TRBV2	once
TGTGCCAGCAGCCAAGATCGGACGACCGCCAATGAAAAACTGTTTTTT	CASSQDRTTANEKLFF	.	TRBJ1-4	TRBV4-2	.
TGCGCCAGCAGCCAACCAGGGGTCTCCTACGAGCAGTACTTC	CASSQPGVSYEQYF	.	TRBJ2-7	TRBV4-1	.
TGTGCCAGCAGCGGCCAGGCAGGGGGGTCACCCCTCCACTTT	CASSGQAGGSPLHF	TRBD1	TRBJ1-6	TRBV7-9	.
TGTGCCTGGAGTAGGAGGGGGGATCAGCCCCAGCATTTT	CAWSRRGDQPQHF	.	TRBJ1-5	TRBV30	.
TGTGCCAGCAGTCAACAGGGGTTCCAGCCCCAGCATTTT	CASSQQGFQPQHF	TRBD1	TRBJ1-5	TRBV2	.
TGTGCCAGCAGACCATTACGGAACACTGAAGCTTTCTTT	CASRPLRNTEAFF	.	TRBJ1-1	TRBV9	.
TGTGCCATCAGAGGAGGCCAGGGGGCCGGCGACGAGCAGTACTTC	CAIRGGQGAGDEQYF	TRBD1	TRBJ2-7	TRBV10-3	once
TGTGCCAGCAGAGAACGGACAGCCCACTCCTACGAGCAGTACTTC	CASRERTAHSYEQYF	.	TRBJ2-7	TRBV2	.
TGTGCCTCGAAAACAATGCCGGGACAGGGTGATCAGCCCCAGCATTTT	CASKTMPGQGDQPQHF	TRBD1	TRBJ1-5	TRBV19	.
TGTGCCAGTCACACTCTGGGTTCACCCCTCCACTTT	CASHTLGSPLHF	.	TRBJ1-6	TRBV2	.
TGTGCCAGCATGGGGATGGCCGGGGAGCTGTTTTTT	CASMGMAGELFF	.	TRBJ2-2	TRBV2	.
TGCAGCGTCCGGGGGGCGGATGAAAAACTGTTTTTT	CSVRGADEKLFF	.	TRBJ1-4	TRBV29-1	.
TGTGCCTGGACCTCGACAGGGGGTCTTGGAAACACCATATATTTT	CAWTSTGGLGNTIYF	TRBD1	TRBJ1-3	TRBV30	.
TGTGCCAGCAGTGAAATGGGACTAGCGGAAGAGACCCAGTACTTC	CASSEMGLAEETQYF	TRBD2	TRBJ2-5	TRBV2	once
TGTGCCAGCAGTGATCCTGGGCCTACCTACGAGCAGTACTTC	CASSDPGPTYEQYF	.	TRBJ2-7	TRBV25-1	.
TGTGCCAGCAGCTCAACAGGGACTAGCGGGGGTTGGAAGACCCAGTACTTC	CASSSTGTSGGWKTQYF	TRBD2	TRBJ2-5	TRBV7-2	.